This T cell receptor (beta chain) came from a study of blood T cell repertoires in COVID-19. Study information: Both acute and convalescent COVID-19 samples were obtained from the United States, Italy and Spain. Nucleic acid was either cDNA or gDNA, and it came from T cells, B-cell-depleted T cells, or PBMCs.

Per the authors' pipeline: Amplifying reference gene primers gave estimates of nucleated cell counts. Repertoires were generated with immunoSEQ multiplex PCR, while TCRdb's copy carries only in-frame clones and drops some. V and J calls and clone size are those listed in that table; D and trimming were worked out from the DNA. Of around 140,000 clones in the sample, around 87% were seen once. Germline CDR1 and CDR2: SGHKS and YYEKEE (reference sequence). The CDR3 length is 16 residues. After removal of 0 bases from V and 4 bases from J, the junction contained 6 bases not matched to a gene. This chain connects TRBV5-5 to TRBJ2-1, with TRBD1 matching over 8 bases. Material: peripheral blood. The clonotype comes from a man in his 70s with active COVID-19. DNA for the CDR3: TGTGCCAGCAGCTTGGTGGCAGGGGGCTTATACAATGAGCAGTTCTTC. Encoded protein: CASSLVAGGLYNEQFF.